Listed here are 3 T cell receptor beta chains from one sample, sequenced in a study of blood T cell repertoires in COVID-19. Method: immunoSEQ multiplex PCR; TCRdb's copy keeps in-frame clones and lacks some. Of 100,000 or so clones detected, about 85% appear once; the ten largest clones hold about 12%. The source material was peripheral blood. All receptors come from a woman between 65 and 79 years old with active or convalescent COVID-19.

This clone was seen once. V usage is TRBV7-9 and J usage is TRBJ1-1; D call uncertain. This CDR3 contains 15 residues. V lost 0 bases and J lost 1, with 9 bases in between. CDR1 and CDR2 from the germline V gene are SEHNR and FQNEAQ (reference sequence). The CDR3 DNA reads TGTGCCAGCAGCTTAGCTTGGCCCCAGAACACTGAAGCTTTCTTT. Its translation: CASSLAWPQNTEAFF.

This clone was seen a handful of times. The rearrangement links TRBV5-4 to TRBJ2-7, with 7 bases matching TRBD1. This CDR3 comprises 14 residues. Germline assignment: CDR1 SGHNT and CDR2 YYREEE (reference sequence). The junction had 7 bases not matched to a gene; V was cut back by 4 bases and J by 3 bases. CDR3 amino acids: CASSPGTDFYEQYF. CDR3 bases: TGTGCCAGCAGCCCGGGGACAGACTTCTACGAGCAGTACTTC.

This sequence joins TRBV9 and TRBJ2-2, with 8 bases fitting TRBD1. Germline V gene data show CDR1 as SGDLS and CDR2 as YYNGEE. This CDR3 contains 16 residues. The V gene end was trimmed by 3 bases and the J gene end by 6 bases; junction bases not matched to a gene: 10. This CDR3 reads CASSATRGRGSGELFF. DNA of the CDR3: TGTGCCAGCAGCGCGACCAGGGGGCGAGGTTCCGGGGAGCTGTTTTTT.